These T cell receptor beta chains were read from a single sample in a study of blood T cells in healthy people across ages. TCRdb analysed the 5' RACE reads with MiXCR anew, one entry per CDR3 protein. This table has over a million distinct CDR3 sequences, 40% to 45% appearing once. Sequenced: blood. These receptors came from a woman aged 18-29 years in good health. The CDR3 runs from the conserved cysteine through the conserved F or W. D genes are given only for firm matches. Clone size appears in some rows only: once, few, many, or a class for an expanded clone.

TRBD1	TRBJ1-2	TRBV10-3	many	TGTGCCATCGGTGGACAGGGGGCAAACTATGGCTACACCTTC	CAIGGQGANYGYTF
-	TRBJ1-5	TRBV28	once	TGTGCTACTATAGGGCTTCCAAGGGGTCAGCCCCAGCATTTT	CATIGLPRGQPQHF
-	TRBJ2-2	TRBV6-2/TRBV6-3	-	TGTGCCAGCAGTTCTAGGGTATTCGGCACCGGGGAGCTGTTTTTT	CASSSRVFGTGELFF
-	TRBJ1-1	TRBV5-5	-	TGTGCCAGCAGCCCGTGGGGGGGCGGGAACACTGAAGCTTTCTTT	CASSPWGGGNTEAFF
-	TRBJ2-1	TRBV20-1	-	TGCAGGGTGAGCCGGAGCTCCTACAATGAGCAGTTCTTC	CRVSRSSYNEQFF
-	TRBJ2-1	TRBV7-9	few	TGTGCCAGCAGCTTAAACGTGGGAGTACGATACAATGAGCGGTTCTTC	CASSLNVGVRYNERFF
-	TRBJ2-1	TRBV7-9	-	TGTGCCAGCAGAAGCATGGGACGCCGGGTTGAGCAGTTCTTC	CASRSMGRRVEQFF
TRBD1	TRBJ2-7	TRBV7-2	-	TGTGCCAGCAGCTTAGTAGGGACAGGGGGGCACGAGCAGTACTTC	CASSLVGTGGHEQYF
TRBD2	TRBJ2-1	TRBV4-2	few	TGTGCCAGCAGCCAAGTATTTAGCGGGAGTTACAATGAGCAGTTCTTC	CASSQVFSGSYNEQFF
-	TRBJ2-1	TRBV21-1	-	TGTGCCAGCAGCAAAGGCCCCTCTCCCCACACTAGCGGGAGAGGGGAGCAGTTCTTC	CASSKGPSPHTSGRGEQFF
-	TRBJ1-1	TRBV7-2	-	TGTGCCAGCAGCTTACGGCAGCCGACTGAAGCTTTCTTT	CASSLRQPTEAFF
-	TRBJ1-2	TRBV27	-	TGTGCCAGCAGTTTGTCCTCTGGTAACAACTATGGCTACACCTTC	CASSLSSGNNYGYTF
TRBD1	TRBJ2-5	TRBV6-2/TRBV6-3	-	TGTGCCAGCAGTTACTCCACCCACAGGGTACAGGGGAATGAGCAGTACTTC	CASSYSTHRVQGNEQYF
TRBD1	TRBJ1-2	TRBV6-5	-	TGTGCCAGCAGCCGGGACAGGGGGATTACCTATGGCTACACCTTC	CASSRDRGITYGYTF
TRBD1	TRBJ2-4	TRBV13	-	TGTGCCAGCAGCCTCACAAAACAGGGGACGGATGAGCAGTACTTC	CASSLTKQGTDEQYF
-	TRBJ2-5	TRBV7-2	few	TGTGCCAGCAGCTTAATAGGTGGAGGGTGGGTAGAGACCCAGTACTTC	CASSLIGGGWVETQYF
-	TRBJ2-3	TRBV7-2	-	TGTGCCAGCAGCTTAAGGCGGGGGGCACAGGGGACGCAGTATTTT	CASSLRRGAQGTQYF
-	TRBJ1-4	TRBV9	-	TGTGCCAGCAGCGTCAGGGGACGTGCAACTAATGAAAAACTGTTTTTT	CASSVRGRATNEKLFF
-	TRBJ2-3	TRBV7-2	few	TGTGCCAGCAGCTTAGCGTCGACTGGCACAGATACGCAGTATTTT	CASSLASTGTDTQYF
TRBD1	TRBJ2-6	TRBV6-1	few	TGTGCCAGCAGTTGGCAGGGGGCTGCTGGGGCCAACGTCCTGACTTTC	CASSWQGAAGANVLTF
-	TRBJ2-5	TRBV9	-	TGTGCCAGCAGCGTAGGGACTATCCAAGAGACCCAGTACTTC	CASSVGTIQETQYF
TRBD1	TRBJ1-6	TRBV4-1	-	TGCGCCAACAGCCAAGATCGACAGGGTGGCTCACCCCTCCACTTT	CANSQDRQGGSPLHF
-	TRBJ2-2	TRBV14	-	TGTGCCAGCAGCCAAGTCCCTTGGATGCTGTTTTTT	CASSQVPWMLFF
TRBD2	TRBJ2-1	TRBV29-1	few	TGCAGCGTTGACCCTAGCGGGAGTATTAGGGATGAGCAGTTCTTC	CSVDPSGSIRDEQFF